Detailed here is one TCR beta chain. Its cognate antigen is unknown. The data were obtained in a study of cytomegalovirus exposure and HLA in healthy donors. This PCR relied on a set of 60 Vbeta primers and 13 Jbeta primers. The repertoire was sequenced with immunoSEQ multiplex PCR; TCRdb's copy has only in-frame clones and lacks some. The sample records 100,000 to 150,000 clones, roughly 72% being singletons. General study points: Analyses of presence/absence relied on an assumption of roughly uniform sequencing depth across donors. The only immune exposure information that was available was CMV serostatus. Cytomegalovirus status, reportedly, was diagnosed with high specificity and sensitivity by the classifier.

There are 15 residues in the CDR3. V lost 6 bases and J 2 bases, leaving 16 bases between the germline ends. In germline, CDR1 is LNHDA, CDR2 SQIVND (reference sequence). This clonotype originated in a woman aged 50 to 65 in good health and CMV-seronegative. The rearrangement uses TRBV19 and TRBJ1-1; weak D call: TRBD1 (6 bases). Sequencing was performed on PBMCs. The CDR3 nucleotides read TGTGCCAGTAGCCCTCCCCGGGGGGGCAACACTGAAGCTTTCTTT. This codes for CASSPPRGGNTEAFF.